Described below is a single T cell receptor (beta chain) sequence and its context. Its matching antigen is unknown. V was shortened by 3 bases and J by 8 bases, with 13 bases between the two germline ends. The germline gives CDR1 MGHRA, CDR2 YSYEKL. This CDR3 spans 14 amino acids. This sample is part of a study of cytomegalovirus exposure and HLA in healthy donors. Study overall: A subsequent analysis reported that the roughly 120 validation repertoires were produced on the same platform that had also been used for the roughly 700 first-cohort repertoires. Findings of the study overall: The tendency of first-cohort TCR clusters to co-occur in the roughly 110 validation repertoires was identified by a subsequent analysis.

The method was immunoSEQ multiplex PCR; TCRdb's version includes in-frame clones alone and lacks a portion of them. The sample lists almost 75,000 clones; 85% were seen once. The specimen was PBMCs. The TCR originated in a man aged 25-40 years in good health and CMV-seronegative. The chain combines TRBV4-1 with TRBJ1-4; D ambiguous. CDR3 loop: CASSQLSGGEKLFF. The CDR3, as DNA: TGCGCCAGCAGCCAGCTGTCGGGTGGGGAAAAACTGTTTTTT.